The 31 T cell receptor beta chains below were found in one sample sequenced in a study of blood T cell repertoires in COVID-19. Some clones are missing from TCRdb's copy, which holds only in-frame ones; the method was immunoSEQ multiplex PCR. The top ten hold around 7.2% of the sample, which has 200,000 to 300,000 clones, about four fifths seen once. Sample: peripheral blood. All receptors come from a woman older than 75 with COVID-19, enrolled during active disease.

The chain has TRBV5-6 and TRBJ1-2; TRBD1 is a possible D gene (6 bases). Deletions cut 4 bases from V and 4 bases from J, with 17 bases between. CDR3 size: 15 residues. Germline V gives CDR1 SGHDT, CDR2 YYEEEE. The CDR3 protein is CASSPQHRDGYGYTF. CDR3 sequence (DNA): TGTGCCAGCAGCCCACAGCACAGGGACGGCTATGGCTACACCTTC.

V gene TRBV12-3 or TRBV12-4 combines with J gene TRBJ2-5; 7 bases match TRBD1. CDR3 size: 13 residues. Unmatched junction bases numbered 5, after V lost 5 bases and J lost 5 bases. CDR3 sequence reads: CASSRGQGETQYF. Written as DNA, the CDR3 is TGTGCCAGCAGTAGGGGGCAAGGCGAGACCCAGTACTTC.

The CDR3 nucleotides are TGTGCCAGCAGTTCCTACTCTGGAAACACCATATATTTT. Translation: CASSSYSGNTIYF. This chain joins TRBV6-6 and TRBJ1-3, with D unclear. The V gene's germline CDR1 is MNHNY and CDR2 SVGAGI (reference sequence). Trimming left V 4 bases short and J 0 bases short, with 4 bases between. The CDR3 sequence is 13 residues long.

With respect to this clone: At the DNA level, this CDR3 is encoded by other sequences in the same sample as well. The chain recombines TRBV18 with TRBJ1-3; weak D call: TRBD1 (5 bases). Trimming took 2 bases from V and 4 from J, leaving 9 bases between them. The CDR3 contains 14 residues. Per germline, CDR1 KGHSH and CDR2 LQKENI. The CDR3 DNA is TGTGCCAGCTCACCAGACAGCTCCGGAAACACCATATATTTT. Protein sequence: CASSPDSSGNTIYF.

The chain recombines TRBV9 with TRBJ2-6; D is possibly TRBD1 (5 bases). The CDR3 is made up of 17 amino acids. Germline CDR1 is SGDLS and CDR2 is YYNGEE. The V end lost 2 bases, the J end lost 10 bases, and 22 bases lay between the germline ends. DNA of the CDR3: TGTGCCAGCAGCGTCAAATGGGGTGGGGCCTTCGGTAACGTCCTGACTTTC. It encodes CASSVKWGGAFGNVLTF.

A single count supports this clone. This rearrangement joins TRBV7-8 to TRBJ1-5; TRBD1 aligns across 9 bases. V dropped 5 bases and J dropped 4; count of bases not matched to a gene: 3. The V gene's germline CDR1 is SGHVS and CDR2 FQNEAQ. This CDR3 has 14 amino acids. This chain's CDR3 is CASSQTGGNQPQHF. DNA of the CDR3: TGTGCCAGCAGCCAGACAGGGGGAAATCAGCCCCAGCATTTT.

The chain employs TRBV18 and TRBJ1-1; D is possibly TRBD1 (5 bases). CDR3 size: 13 residues. Germline V gene lookup returns CDR1 KGHSH and CDR2 LQKENI. V was cut by 3 bases and J by 3 bases, with 8 bases left in between. The CDR3 bases are TGTGCCAGCTCACCTATCAGGGACACTGAAGCTTTCTTT. Protein: CASSPIRDTEAFF.

V is TRBV7-2 and J is TRBJ1-4; 9 bases are shared with TRBD1. The CDR3 has 12 amino acids. Germline V gene sequence: CDR1 SGHTA, CDR2 FQGNSA. Losses at the gene ends were 0 bases for V and 15 bases for J; bases not matched to a gene: 2. CDR3 in amino acids: CASSLADRGLFF. DNA for the CDR3: TGTGCCAGCAGCTTAGCGGACAGGGGTTTGTTTTTT.

This clone was picked up one time. The genes are TRBV6-5 and TRBJ1-1, with TRBD1 as a possible D gene (5 bases). Trimming left V 5 bases short and J 5 bases short, with 15 bases between. This CDR3 is 14 amino acids long. Per germline, CDR1 MNHEY and CDR2 SVGAGI. Here the CDR3 DNA reads TGTGCCAGCAGTCCGGGGGGGTTAGGGACTGAAGCTTTCTTT. Amino acid sequence: CASSPGGLGTEAFF.

The chain links TRBV24-1 to TRBJ2-5; 7 nucleotides agree with TRBD2. This CDR3 is 13 amino acids long. From germline, CDR1 is KGHDR and CDR2 SFDVKD. The V gene end was trimmed by 4 bases and the J gene end by 9 bases; junction bases not matched to a gene: 7. CDR3 in amino acids: CATSEAGVRAQYF. The DNA of the CDR3 is TGTGCCACCAGTGAGGCGGGGGTTCGGGCCCAGTACTTC.

This chain uses TRBV27 with TRBJ1-6, with 7 bases fitting TRBD1. With V trimmed by 4 bases and J by 11 bases, 11 bases remained unmatched. The CDR3 has 15 residues. The germline V gene has CDR1 MNHEY and CDR2 SMNVEV (reference sequence). CDR3 coding DNA: TGTGCCAGCAGTTGGGCAGGGGGGTTGGGGACACCCCTCCACTTT. Translating gives CASSWAGGLGTPLHF.

This clone was seen a single time. The chain recombines TRBV29-1 with TRBJ2-3, with D possibly being TRBD1 (5 bases). Trimming pared 4 bases from V and 2 bases from J, leaving 16 bases between. Germline V gene sequence: CDR1 SQVTM, CDR2 ANQGSEA. The length of the CDR3 is 15 residues. The CDR3 sequence: CSVGFMGHITDTQYF. DNA for the CDR3: TGCAGCGTTGGGTTCATGGGGCACATCACAGATACGCAGTATTTT.

This sequence joins TRBV5-5 and TRBJ2-3; D is uncertain. The CDR3 totals 15 residues. CDR1 and CDR2 from the germline V gene are SGHKS and YYEKEE (reference sequence). Trimming cost V 0 bases and J 5 bases, with 13 bases left between them. In DNA form, the CDR3 reads TGTGCCAGCAGCTTGGACAATCTTAATGGAGATACGCAGTATTTT. Its translation is CASSLDNLNGDTQYF. The whole variable domain, remainder taken from reference TRBV5-5 and TRBJ2-3, is DAGVTQSPTHLIKTRGQQVTLRCSPISGHKSVSWYQQVLGQGPQFIFQYYEKEERGRGNFPDRFSARQFPNYSSELNVNALLLGDSALYLCASSLDNLNGDTQYFGPGTRLTVL.

The chain carries TRBV7-9 and TRBJ1-2; maybe TRBD1 (5 bases). Germline V gene sequence: CDR1 SEHNR, CDR2 FQNEAQ (reference sequence). Trimming removed 4 bases at V and 7 bases at J, with 16 bases between. The CDR3 contains 14 residues. Written as DNA, the CDR3 is TGTGCCAGCAGCTACGCTTCGGGCAGGGTTGGCTACACCTTC. It specifies CASSYASGRVGYTF.

This chain connects TRBV2 to TRBJ1-1; D call uncertain. CDR1 and CDR2 from the germline V gene are SNHLY and FYNNEI. The CDR3 has 13 residues. Trimming pared 6 bases from V and 0 bases from J, leaving 8 bases between. The CDR3 DNA reads as TGTGCCAGCAGCCTCAGGTTGAACACTGAAGCTTTCTTT. This translates into CASSLRLNTEAFF.

The chain has TRBV6-5 and TRBJ2-1; D is uncertain. V was pared by 5 bases and J by 6 bases, with 14 bases between. In germline, CDR1 is MNHEY, CDR2 SVGAGI. The CDR3 runs 14 residues. The CDR3 DNA follows: TGTGCCAGCAGTCGGGTCCCGGAGTTCAATGAGCAGTTCTTC. This gives the protein CASSRVPEFNEQFF.

V gene TRBV3-1 (or the pseudogene TRBV3-2) combines with J gene TRBJ1-2; D remains ambiguous. In germline, CDR1 is LGHDT, CDR2 YNNKEL (reference sequence). V shed 1 base and J shed 8 bases, with 11 bases lying between them. CDR3 length: 13 residues. CDR3 DNA sequence: TGTGCCAGCAGCCAAGGGAAGTCGGGGGGCTACACCTTC. Translation: CASSQGKSGGYTF.

This clone was found once. The chain employs TRBV19 and TRBJ1-6; 10 nucleotides agree with TRBD1. Per the germline V gene, CDR1 is LNHDA and CDR2 is SQIVND (reference sequence). Trimming cost V 5 bases and J 11 bases; bases outside gene matches: 9. The length of the CDR3 is 15 residues. CDR3 in amino acids: CASSPPGQGNPPLHF. The CDR3 DNA follows: TGTGCCAGTAGTCCCCCGGGACAGGGGAATCCACCCCTCCACTTT.

This clone was detected only a few times. The chain joins TRBV12-3 or TRBV12-4 to TRBJ2-1; 9 nucleotides align to TRBD1. Losses at the gene ends were 6 bases for V and 15 bases for J; bases not matched to a gene: 6. The CDR3 contains 11 residues. For the CDR3, the DNA is TGTGCCAGCAGCCTCACAGGGGGCCCGTTCTTC. It codes for CASSLTGGPFF.

The chain carries TRBV5-1 and TRBJ1-1; D is possibly TRBD1 (6 bases). V was trimmed by 4 bases and J by 1 base, leaving 8 bases between them. This CDR3 spans 13 amino acids. CDR1 and CDR2 from the germline V gene are SGHRS and YFSETQ. CDR3 in amino acids: CASSTTGNTEAFF. CDR3 bases: TGCGCCAGCAGCACGACAGGGAACACTGAAGCTTTCTTT.

This clone was picked up one time. V gene TRBV7-2 combines with J gene TRBJ2-2; 9 nucleotides line up with TRBD1. Germline loops: CDR1 SGHTA, CDR2 FQGNSA. V trimming: 5 bases; J trimming: 4 bases; junction bases outside the gene matches: 5. The length of the CDR3 is 15 residues. The CDR3, as DNA: TGTGCCAGCAGCCGGGACAGGGTGTTCACCGGGGAGCTGTTTTTT. Its protein is CASSRDRVFTGELFF.

This clone was observed once. This chain links TRBV2 with TRBJ1-1; D is ambiguous. Trimming removed 4 bases from V and 0 bases from J, with 9 bases in between. The CDR3 sequence is 14 residues long. The germline V gene has CDR1 SNHLY and CDR2 FYNNEI. The DNA for the CDR3 is TGTGCCAGCAGTGTGGCCCTCATGAACACTGAAGCTTTCTTT. As protein: CASSVALMNTEAFF.

The rearrangement uses TRBV6-5 and TRBJ2-3, with 7 bases that match TRBD2. Trimming took 10 bases from V and 1 from J; bases not matched to a gene: 2. Germline CDR1 is MNHEY and CDR2 is SVGAGI. The CDR3 is made up of 12 amino acids. The CDR3 nucleotides read TGTGCCACACGGGGGGGCACAGATACGCAGTATTTT. Translating it yields CATRGGTDTQYF.

This chain uses TRBV2 with TRBJ2-3; 7 nucleotides align to TRBD1. There are 14 residues in the CDR3. With 3 bases clipped from V and 4 bases from J, the junction kept 4 bases outside the gene matches. CDR1 SNHLY and CDR2 FYNNEI come from the germline V gene. CDR3 in DNA: TGTGCCAGCAGTGAGGACAGGTCTCCAGATACGCAGTATTTT. Its translation is CASSEDRSPDTQYF.

This clone was found a few times. This chain links TRBV6-2 or TRBV6-3 with TRBJ1-2, with TRBD1 identical over 8 bases. V trimming: 3 bases; J trimming: 6 bases; junction bases outside the gene matches: 3. CDR1 is MNHEY and CDR2 is SVGEGT in the germline V gene. CDR3 length: 13 residues. CDR3 protein: CASSYQGAHGYTF. CDR3 coding DNA: TGTGCCAGCAGTTATCAGGGGGCCCATGGCTACACCTTC.

V usage is TRBV7-8 and J usage is TRBJ2-3; 9 nucleotides match TRBD2. Germline V gene lookup returns CDR1 SGHVS and CDR2 FQNEAQ. The CDR3 runs 20 residues. J lost 0 bases, V lost 5 bases, and 18 bases had no gene match. CDR3 amino acids: CASSLISGSLGVFSTDTQYF. DNA for the CDR3: TGTGCCAGCAGCCTCATTAGCGGGAGCCTGGGGGTATTTAGCACAGATACGCAGTATTTT.

This clone was seen a few times. This rearrangement joins TRBV27 to TRBJ1-1, with a weak D call TRBD1 (5 bases). CDR1 and CDR2 (germline): MNHEY, SMNVEV (reference sequence). V lost 3 bases and J lost 5, with 13 bases in between. The CDR3 is 14 residues long. CDR3 DNA: TGTGCCAGCAGTTTTCAGGGCCCAACGACTGAAGCTTTCTTT. Translated: CASSFQGPTTEAFF.

The chain carries TRBV19 and TRBJ1-6; D gene ambiguous. There are 13 residues in the CDR3. The germline CDR1 and CDR2 sequences are LNHDA and SQIVND (reference sequence). Trimming cost V 7 bases and J 6 bases, with 10 bases left between them. The DNA for the CDR3 is TGTGCCAGTACACGGGAGGGTAATTCACCCCTCCACTTT. Amino acid sequence: CASTREGNSPLHF.

The genes are TRBV7-9 and TRBJ1-1; D uncertain. Germline CDR1 reads SEHNR; CDR2 reads FQNEAQ (reference sequence). Trimming removed 1 base at V and 4 bases at J, with 7 bases between. CDR3 length: 13 amino acids. DNA for the CDR3: TGTGCCAGCAGCTTAGAAACAACCACTGAAGCTTTCTTT. It translates to CASSLETTTEAFF.

The V gene is TRBV6-5, the J gene TRBJ1-4; TRBD1 matches at 7 bases. Germline-derived CDR1 and CDR2 are MNHEY and SVGAGI. This CDR3 region has 12 residues. The ends lost 5 bases at V and 10 bases at J; junction bases unmatched: 4. The CDR3 region has the DNA TGTGCCAGCAGTCCGGACAGGTCAAAACTGTTTTTT. It yields the protein CASSPDRSKLFF.

CDR3 region: CASSDRQDKNIQYF. In DNA, the CDR3 is TGTGCCAGCTCAGACCGACAGGACAAAAACATTCAGTACTTC. The chain couples TRBV18 to TRBJ2-4, with D possibly matching TRBD1 (6 bases). Trimming shortened V by 5 bases and J by 3 bases, and 11 bases separated the two germline ends. Per the germline V gene, CDR1 is KGHSH and CDR2 is LQKENI. The CDR3 is made up of 14 amino acids.